This is a list of T cell receptor beta chains from one sample in a study of T cell responses to AZD1222 COVID-19 vaccine. Profiling relied on immunoSEQ multiplex PCR, and the TCRdb table lists in-frame clones only, not all of them. The table shows more than 85,000 clones, with roughly nine tenths occurring only once. The source was peripheral blood, collected on day 0 of AZD1222 vaccination. The source is an adult in good health. The CDR3 runs from the conserved cysteine through the conserved F or W. D genes are given only for firm matches. The size field is filled for only some rows; it gives once, few, many or a size class.

d_gene	j_gene	v_gene	abundance	CDR3aa	CDR3nt
TRBD2	TRBJ2-1	TRBV27	.	CASSLSRTSYNEQFF	TGTGCCAGCAGTTTATCGAGGACTAGCTACAATGAGCAGTTCTTC
TRBD1	TRBJ1-1	TRBV9	large	CASSLSGGAGTEAFF	TGTGCCAGCAGTCTCTCAGGGGGCGCGGGGACTGAAGCTTTCTTT
.	TRBJ2-3	TRBV19	.	CASSIGTSTDTQYF	TGTGCCAGTAGTATAGGGACTAGCACAGATACGCAGTATTTT
TRBD1	TRBJ1-6	TRBV2	once	CASSGQGGNSPLHF	TGTGCCAGCAGTGGACAGGGTGGGAATTCACCCCTCCACTTT
.	TRBJ2-5	TRBV9	.	CASSVVSQGPGETQYF	TGTGCCAGCAGCGTAGTAAGTCAGGGGCCCGGGGAGACCCAGTACTTC
.	TRBJ2-5	TRBV7-3	.	CASSFSRRETQYF	TGTGCCAGCAGCTTCTCGAGGCGGGAGACCCAGTACTTC
.	TRBJ1-1	TRBV4-3	.	CASSQGGSLNTEAFF	TGCGCCAGCAGCCAAGGGGGCAGCTTGAACACTGAAGCTTTCTTT
.	TRBJ1-2	TRBV30	.	CAWNRVGGYTF	TGTGCCTGGAACCGGGTCGGTGGCTACACCTTC
.	TRBJ2-2	TRBV2	few	CASSARTGRAGELFF	TGTGCCAGCAGTGCCCGGACAGGGAGGGCCGGGGAGCTGTTTTTT
TRBD2	TRBJ2-7	TRBV6-5	few	CASSYMRLAGAYEQYF	TGTGCCAGCAGTTACATGAGGCTAGCGGGGGCCTACGAGCAGTACTTC
.	TRBJ2-1	TRBV19	.	CASNGYSYNEQFF	TGTGCCAGTAATGGGTACTCCTACAATGAGCAGTTCTTC
.	TRBJ1-1	TRBV19	once	CASSRQVSRAFF	TGTGCCAGTAGCCGACAGGTCTCGAGGGCTTTCTTT
.	TRBJ1-2	TRBV28	.	CASSLGSNYGYTF	TGTGCCAGCAGTCTCGGATCCAACTATGGCTACACCTTC
.	TRBJ1-2	TRBV5-4	few	CASSLEGRTNYGYTF	TGTGCCAGCAGCTTGGAGGGACGGACGAACTATGGCTACACCTTC
TRBD1	TRBJ2-7	TRBV5-1	.	CASSRMTGNEQYF	TGCGCCAGCAGCCGCATGACAGGGAACGAGCAGTACTTC
TRBD2	TRBJ2-1	TRBV28	once	CASSPTGLISYNEQFF	TGTGCCAGCAGCCCGACGGGACTAATCTCCTACAATGAGCAGTTCTTC
.	TRBJ2-7	TRBV5-6	.	CASSLGGGYEQYF	TGTGCCAGCAGCTTAGGAGGGGGCTACGAGCAGTACTTC
.	TRBJ1-2	TRBV28	.	CASSLVQVDYGYTF	TGTGCCAGCAGTCTAGTACAGGTAGACTATGGCTACACCTTC
TRBD2	TRBJ2-7	TRBV7-6	.	CASSLGLAVTYEQYF	TGTGCCAGCAGCTTGGGACTAGCGGTGACCTACGAGCAGTACTTC
TRBD1	TRBJ1-1	TRBV27	.	CASSSGTGFTEAFF	TGTGCCAGCAGTTCAGGGACAGGATTCACTGAAGCTTTCTTT
TRBD2	TRBJ2-3	TRBV7-2	.	CASQGGARTDTQYF	TGTGCCAGCCAGGGAGGGGCGCGAACAGATACGCAGTATTTT
.	TRBJ2-3	TRBV28	.	CASSLPQGRGPDTQYF	TGTGCCAGCAGTTTACCTCAGGGCAGGGGACCAGATACGCAGTATTTT
.	TRBJ2-7	TRBV20-1	.	CSARDSTRGVF	TGCAGTGCTAGAGATTCCACCAGGGGTGTGTTC
.	TRBJ2-5	TRBV30	.	CAWNQGLETQYF	TGTGCCTGGAACCAGGGGCTAGAGACCCAGTACTTC
.	TRBJ1-1	TRBV4-2	once	CASSQDLELAEAFF	TGTGCCAGCAGCCAAGATTTGGAGCTGGCTGAAGCTTTCTTT
.	TRBJ2-7	TRBV7-9	.	CASSLAGISYEQYF	TGTGCCAGCAGCTTAGCGGGGATCTCCTACGAGCAGTACTTC
TRBD1	TRBJ1-3	TRBV29-1	.	CSATPSGTGNSGNTIYF	TGCAGCGCAACTCCCTCCGGGACAGGAAACTCTGGAAACACCATATATTTT
.	TRBJ1-1	TRBV27	once	CASSSPGAGTEAFF	TGTGCCAGCAGTTCACCCGGGGCTGGGACTGAAGCTTTCTTT
TRBD1	TRBJ1-2	TRBV4-1	.	CASSQGTGVNYGYTF	TGCGCCAGCAGCCAAGGGACAGGAGTTAACTATGGCTACACCTTC
.	TRBJ2-5	TRBV5-6	.	CASSSTGIETQYF	TGTGCCAGCAGCTCAACAGGGATAGAGACCCAGTACTTC